Listed below are T cell receptor beta chains from one sample, sequenced in a study of cytomegalovirus exposure and HLA in healthy donors. Data came from immunoSEQ multiplex PCR; TCRdb stores just in-frame clones and leaves some out. This listing includes about 42,000 clones. The sample comprised PBMCs. These receptors were taken from a man aged 25-40 years in good health and CMV-seronegative. The CDR3 runs from the conserved cysteine through the conserved F or W. The order of the fields is CDR3 length, J gene, V gene, D gene, CDR3 DNA, CDR3 protein. A D gene is named only where the DNA matches it firmly.

16	TRBJ2-7	TRBV6-5	TRBD1	TGTGCCAGCAGTTACTCGAGGACAGGGGGCAGGAACGAGCAGTACTTC	CASSYSRTGGRNEQYF
15	TRBJ2-5	TRBV6-6	.	TGTGCCAGCAGTTACTCGATTAGCTCTGGAGAGACCCAGTACTTC	CASSYSISSGETQYF
17	TRBJ1-5	TRBV5-1	TRBD1	TGCGCCAGCAGCTTATCACCCCTGGGACAGGGCGGGCAGCCCCAGCATTTT	CASSLSPLGQGGQPQHF
13	TRBJ1-6	TRBV30	.	TGTGCCTGGAGTGGACAGCCGGATTCACCCCTCCACTTT	CAWSGQPDSPLHF
16	TRBJ1-1	TRBV19	TRBD1	TGTGCCAGTAGTGGACGGAGGACAGGGTGGAACACTGAAGCTTTCTTT	CASSGRRTGWNTEAFF
14	TRBJ2-1	TRBV18	TRBD2	TGTGCCAGCTCACCACCTATAGGGACTAAGGGGCAGTTCTTC	CASSPPIGTKGQFF
18	TRBJ2-1	TRBV19	.	TGTGCCAGTAGTCCGCTGGGGATAGTGGGAGAGAGGAGCAATGAGCAGTTCTTC	CASSPLGIVGERSNEQFF
15	TRBJ1-1	TRBV2	.	TGTGCCAGCAGTGAAGCGCTCGGGGGGAACACTGAAGCTTTCTTT	CASSEALGGNTEAFF
17	TRBJ2-3	TRBV4-1	TRBD2	TGCGCCAGCAGCCAGACGGGTAGCGGGAGTCCAACAGATACGCAGTATTTT	CASSQTGSGSPTDTQYF
14	TRBJ1-2	TRBV27	TRBD1	TGTGCCAGCAGTTCTAGGGACAGCCACTATGGCTACACCTTC	CASSSRDSHYGYTF
13	TRBJ2-7	TRBV28	.	TGTGCCAGCTACGGGGTGGTAGCAGGAGGTCTAGGCTTC	CASYGVVAGGLGF
17	TRBJ1-2	TRBV7-9	TRBD1	TGTGCCAGCAGCCCAACACGGGACAGGGTATCTAACTATGGCTACACCTTC	CASSPTRDRVSNYGYTF
16	TRBJ2-1	TRBV6-6	TRBD2	TGTGCCAGCAGCTCCAGCGCGGGAGGGACAGACAATGAGCAGTTCTTC	CASSSSAGGTDNEQFF
13	TRBJ1-2	TRBV29-1	.	TGCAGCGTTCGAGACTATGGCATTGAAGGCTACACCTTC	CSVRDYGIEGYTF
14	TRBJ1-6	TRBV6-5	.	TGTGCCAGCAGTTACCCACAGTTTAATTCACCCCTCCACTTT	CASSYPQFNSPLHF
15	TRBJ2-1	TRBV30	TRBD2	TGTGCCTGGAGTTGGGGACTAGCGGGAGTCAATGAGCAGTTCTTC	CAWSWGLAGVNEQFF
16	TRBJ1-1	TRBV6-5	.	TGTGCCAGCAGTTACGAGGCAGCCCAACGGGGCACTGAAGCTTTCTTT	CASSYEAAQRGTEAFF
13	TRBJ1-2	TRBV30	TRBD1	TGTGCCTGGAGTGTAGGGACAGCCTATGGCTACACCTTC	CAWSVGTAYGYTF
15	TRBJ2-7	TRBV27	TRBD2	TGTGCCAGCAGTCCCCTGGGGGGGAGCTCCTACGAGCAGTACTTC	CASSPLGGSSYEQYF
16	TRBJ1-1	TRBV6-6	.	TGTGCCAGCAGTTTTGGGGGACACAGGAGGAACACTGAAGCTTTCTTT	CASSFGGHRRNTEAFF
14	TRBJ2-7	TRBV11-3	.	TGTGCCAGCAGCTTTTCCGGGACAACGGGCGAGCAGTACTTC	CASSFSGTTGEQYF
13	TRBJ1-1	TRBV9	.	TGTGCCAGCAGCGTAGCTGGAGGCGGTGAAGCTTTCTTT	CASSVAGGGEAFF
14	TRBJ2-7	TRBV5-6	.	TGTGCCAGCAATGTTATTGGACAGTCCTACGAGCAGTACTTC	CASNVIGQSYEQYF
12	TRBJ2-7	TRBV7-2	TRBD2	TGTGCCAGCAGCTTTAGCGGGACCGAGCAGTACTTC	CASSFSGTEQYF
14	TRBJ2-7	TRBV18	.	TGTGCCAGCTCACCCCCTCCGAGAGCCTACGAGCAGTACTTC	CASSPPPRAYEQYF
15	TRBJ2-7	TRBV7-2	TRBD2	TGTGCCAGCAGCTTAGGACTAGCGGGGGCCTACGAGCAGTACTTC	CASSLGLAGAYEQYF
16	TRBJ2-3	TRBV14	.	TGTGCCAGCAGCCAGATGGGGGGTAGGAGCACAGATACGCAGTATTTT	CASSQMGGRSTDTQYF
12	TRBJ1-2	TRBV9	TRBD1	TGTGCCAGCAGCCTAACAGGGGATGGCTACACCTTC	CASSLTGDGYTF
20	TRBJ1-5	TRBV19	TRBD1	TGTGCCAGTAGTACCCTCCCGGGACAGGGGGCAGGATCAGGCAATCAGCCCCAGCATTTT	CASSTLPGQGAGSGNQPQHF
12	TRBJ1-3	TRBV6-5	.	TGTGCCAGCAGTTCCGCCGGGAACACCATATATTTT	CASSSAGNTIYF
21	TRBJ2-1	TRBV18	.	TGTGCCAGCTCCCCATTTCCCCAGGGGCGGAATCCTGATTTGGTGTACAATGAGCAGTTCTTC	CASSPFPQGRNPDLVYNEQFF
14	TRBJ1-6	TRBV30	.	TGTGCCTGGAGTGTAGGCAGGGAACATTCACCCCTCCACTTT	CAWSVGREHSPLHF
15	TRBJ2-3	TRBV6-1	TRBD2	TGTGCCTCAAGGCTAGCGGGGACCCTCACAGATACGCAGTATTTT	CASRLAGTLTDTQYF
12	TRBJ1-2	TRBV4-3	.	TGCGCCAGCAGCCTCGGGGGCTATGGCTACACCTTC	CASSLGGYGYTF
12	TRBJ2-7	TRBV7-9	.	TGTGCCAGCAGCCAAGAGGGCAGTGTGCAGTACTTC	CASSQEGSVQYF
14	TRBJ1-1	TRBV7-6	TRBD1	TGTGCCAGCAGCTTAAACAGGGGGGGAACTGAAGCTTTCTTT	CASSLNRGGTEAFF
16	TRBJ1-2	TRBV18	TRBD1	TGTGCCAGCTCACCCCAAGGACAGGGGGCCGTGGGTGGCTACACCTTC	CASSPQGQGAVGGYTF
17	TRBJ2-1	TRBV4-2	TRBD2	TGTGCCAGCAGCCAAGTCGTAGATAGCGGGAGGGGTAATGAGCAGTTCTTC	CASSQVVDSGRGNEQFF
15	TRBJ2-7	TRBV4-1	TRBD2	TGCGCCAGCACCCAAGGACTAGCGGGAAGCTACGAGCAGTACTTC	CASTQGLAGSYEQYF
15	TRBJ2-7	TRBV5-1	TRBD2	TGCGCCAGCAGCCGGGAGGGAGGGCCGGACTACGAGCAGTACTTC	CASSREGGPDYEQYF
14	TRBJ2-7	TRBV11-2	TRBD1	TGTGCCAGCAGCTACGGGACAGGGATCTACGAGCAGTACTTC	CASSYGTGIYEQYF
14	TRBJ1-3	TRBV6-5	.	TGTGCCAGCAGGGGGGCGAGCTCTGGAAACACCATATATTTT	CASRGASSGNTIYF
13	TRBJ2-7	TRBV29-1	.	TGCAGCGTTGAGGGGCAGGGCCAAGACGAGCAGTACTTC	CSVEGQGQDEQYF
13	TRBJ1-3	TRBV29-1	.	TGCAGCGTTGGGACTAGACTTGGAAACACCATATATTTT	CSVGTRLGNTIYF
16	TRBJ1-4	TRBV9	TRBD1	TGTGCCAGCAGCGCCGAACAGGGGGCAACTAATGAAAAACTGTTTTTT	CASSAEQGATNEKLFF
15	TRBJ2-1	TRBV1	.	TGCACCAGCAGCCAAGAGCTAGTTTCCTACAATGAGCAGTTCTTC	CTSSQELVSYNEQFF
14	TRBJ2-1	TRBV5-1	.	TGCGCCAGCAGCTTGTGGGTAGCATACAATGAGCAGTTCTTC	CASSLWVAYNEQFF
15	TRBJ2-1	TRBV29-1	TRBD2	TGCAGCGTTGAAGAGGCGGGACTAAACTACAATGAGCAGTTCTTC	CSVEEAGLNYNEQFF
14	TRBJ1-1	TRBV5-1	.	TGCGCCAGCAGCTACTTACAGGGTAACGCTGAAGCTTTCTTT	CASSYLQGNAEAFF
15	TRBJ1-5	TRBV6-6	.	TGTGCCAGCAGTTACGTCGACAGGATCAATCAGCCCCAGCATTTT	CASSYVDRINQPQHF
16	TRBJ2-1	TRBV7-9	TRBD2	TGTGCCAGCAGCCCCCAAGCGGGAGGGCCTCGAAATGAGCAGTTCTTC	CASSPQAGGPRNEQFF